Listed below are T cell receptor beta chains from one sample, sequenced in a study of vaccination effects on CD4 cells after COVID-19. TCRdb's copy holds only in-frame clones and misses some; the assay was immunoSEQ multiplex PCR. The sample consists of more than 9,500 clones, 71% of them appearing once. The antigens these receptors bind are not known. The sample here was CD4+ T cells from PBMCs cultured with SARS-CoV-2 spike peptides, taken after COVID-19 vaccination. Source of these receptors: a human donor who received a COVID-19 vaccine. CDR3s include the opening cysteine and the closing phenylalanine or tryptophan. The order of the fields is CDR3 protein, CDR3 DNA, D gene, J gene, V gene, clone size. The D gene is left open where the match is weak. Clone size appears in some rows only: once, few, many, or a class for an expanded clone.

CASSFGLSEQFF,TGTGCCAGCAGCTTCGGACTAAGTGAGCAGTTCTTC,-,TRBJ2-1,TRBV5-6,-
CASSQRDGGLYGYTF,TGTGCCAGCAGCCAACGGGACGGAGGATTATATGGCTACACCTTC,-,TRBJ1-2,TRBV14,-
CASSYDGTGVLGNQPQHF,TGTGCCAGCAGTTACGACGGGACAGGGGTACTGGGCAATCAGCCCCAGCATTTT,TRBD1,TRBJ1-5,TRBV6-2/TRBV6-3,-
CASSPFSQKLNQPQHF,TGTGCCAGCAGCCCCTTTTCACAAAAACTAAATCAGCCCCAGCATTTT,-,TRBJ1-5,TRBV7-9,-
CASDRRGAVGYTF,TGTGCCAGTGACCGACGAGGCGCCGTCGGCTACACCTTC,-,TRBJ1-2,TRBV19,-
CASSRTGSSYEQYF,TGTGCCAGTAGTCGGACAGGGTCCTCCTACGAGCAGTACTTC,TRBD1,TRBJ2-7,TRBV19,-
CSASGQEETQYF,TGCAGTGCTAGTGGGCAGGAAGAGACCCAGTACTTC,-,TRBJ2-5,TRBV20-1,-
CASSEQGALAVETQYF,TGTGCCAGCAGTGAGCAAGGGGCACTAGCGGTCGAGACCCAGTACTTC,TRBD2,TRBJ2-5,TRBV6-1,-
CAISESTGQSFYGYTF,TGTGCCATCAGTGAGTCGACGGGACAGTCTTTCTATGGCTACACCTTC,TRBD1,TRBJ1-2,TRBV10-3,-
CASSHNGLAKNIQYF,TGTGCCAGCAGCCATAATGGGTTAGCCAAAAACATTCAGTACTTC,-,TRBJ2-4,TRBV3-1/TRBV3-2,-
CASSLEGPAYGYTF,TGCGCCAGCAGCTTGGAAGGTCCAGCCTATGGCTACACCTTC,-,TRBJ1-2,TRBV5-1,few
CASSFVGVEAGELFF,TGTGCCAGCAGCTTTGTGGGAGTGGAGGCCGGGGAGCTGTTTTTT,-,TRBJ2-2,TRBV5-4,-
CASSLQGGNTGELFF,TGTGCTAGCAGCCTACAAGGGGGCAACACCGGGGAGCTGTTTTTT,TRBD1,TRBJ2-2,TRBV7-7,medium-sized
CASSVLAGGSGTGELFF,TGTGCCAGCAGCGTGCTAGCGGGAGGCAGTGGCACCGGGGAGCTGTTTTTT,TRBD2,TRBJ2-2,TRBV7-9,few
CSVETGSSYEQYF,TGCAGCGTTGAGACAGGGAGCTCCTACGAGCAGTACTTC,TRBD1,TRBJ2-7,TRBV29-1,-
CASSEGMGNQPQHF,TGTGCCAGCAGCGAAGGGATGGGCAATCAGCCCCAGCATTTT,-,TRBJ1-5,TRBV2,once
CASSEFAGQGATGELFF,TGTGCCAGCAGTGAATTCGCGGGGCAGGGGGCTACCGGGGAGCTGTTTTTT,TRBD1,TRBJ2-2,TRBV6-1,-
CASSEYNTYEQYF,TGTGCCAGCAGTGAATACAACACCTACGAGCAGTACTTC,-,TRBJ2-7,TRBV25-1,-
CASSEAEEDTQYF,TGTGCCAGCAGTGAGGCAGAGGAGGATACGCAGTATTTT,-,TRBJ2-3,TRBV2,-
CASSLEGYGYTF,TGCGCCAGCAGCTTGGAGGGTTATGGCTACACCTTC,-,TRBJ1-2,TRBV5-1,-
CARSQGQGPHSGANVLTF,TGTGCCAGAAGCCAGGGACAGGGGCCACACTCTGGGGCCAACGTCCTGACTTTC,-,TRBJ2-6,TRBV7-5,-
CASSLRDRGSYGYTF,TGTGCCAGCAGCTTGAGGGACAGGGGGTCGTATGGCTACACCTTC,TRBD1,TRBJ1-2,TRBV5-8,-
CASRAGGFGTEAFF,TGCGCCAGCAGGGCAGGGGGCTTTGGCACTGAAGCTTTCTTT,TRBD1,TRBJ1-1,TRBV5-1,-
CASRETGGQEAFF,TGTGCCAGCAGGGAGACAGGCGGTCAGGAAGCTTTCTTT,-,TRBJ1-1,TRBV7-2,few
CASTRLSAGASSYEQYF,TGCGCCAGCACCCGCCTCAGTGCGGGAGCTTCTTCCTACGAGCAGTACTTC,TRBD2,TRBJ2-7,TRBV5-1,-
CASSLVPTGVRSGYTF,TGTGCCAGCAGCTTGGTGCCGACAGGGGTTCGTTCGGGCTACACCTTC,TRBD1,TRBJ1-2,TRBV5-4,-
CASTYTGIQETQYF,TGTGCCAGCACCTATACCGGGATCCAAGAGACCCAGTACTTC,-,TRBJ2-5,TRBV6-5,-
CASSKTHTGTGSVKIKSPQHF,TGTGCCAGCAGCAAAACCCACACCGGGACAGGGTCCGTAAAGATAAAATCGCCCCAGCATTTT,-,TRBJ1-5,TRBV21-1,-
CATSDPGQGSSGELFF,TGTGCCACCAGTGATCCGGGACAGGGATCATCTGGGGAGCTGTTTTTT,TRBD1,TRBJ2-2,TRBV24-1,-
CASSQVGDPRNTIYF,TGCGCCAGCAGCCAAGTGGGGGATCCGCGAAACACCATATATTTT,-,TRBJ1-3,TRBV5-1,-
CASSPTGTSGGAYNEQFF,TGTGCCAGCAGCCCAACCGGGACTAGCGGGGGAGCCTACAATGAGCAGTTCTTC,TRBD2,TRBJ2-1,TRBV7-3,-
CASRWAGLNTEAFF,TGTGCCAGCAGATGGGCAGGCCTTAACACTGAAGCTTTCTTT,-,TRBJ1-1,TRBV28,once
CASSIRQGGNYEQYF,TGTGCCAGTAGTATCAGACAGGGGGGAAACTACGAGCAGTACTTC,TRBD1,TRBJ2-7,TRBV19,once
CASSPQAGANVLTF,TGTGCCAGCAGCCCCCAGGCGGGGGCCAACGTCCTGACTTTC,-,TRBJ2-6,TRBV11-3,-
CASSLWGVSEGYTF,TGTGCCAGCAGCCTTTGGGGGGTATCGGAGGGCTACACCTTC,-,TRBJ1-2,TRBV4-2,-
CASSIQAGPNSPLHF,TGTGCCAGTAGTATCCAGGCAGGGCCGAATTCACCCCTCCACTTT,-,TRBJ1-6,TRBV19,few
CASSQETSGGAKNIQYF,TGTGCCAGCAGCCAAGAAACTAGCGGGGGGGCCAAAAACATTCAGTACTTC,TRBD2,TRBJ2-4,TRBV4-2,-
CASTRTVDEQYF,TGTGCCAGCACCCGAACGGTAGACGAGCAGTACTTC,-,TRBJ2-7,TRBV7-9,-
CASNRLGTHGYTF,TGTGCCAGCAACCGCCTAGGGACCCATGGCTACACCTTC,-,TRBJ1-2,TRBV6-5,-
CASGRAGNYGYTF,TGTGCCAGCGGGAGGGCTGGGAACTATGGCTACACCTTC,-,TRBJ1-2,TRBV6-5,few
CASSSGIIQPQHF,TGTGCCAGCAGTTCGGGGATTATTCAGCCCCAGCATTTT,-,TRBJ1-5,TRBV12-3/TRBV12-4,-
CAWSGLAGAMNNEQFF,TGTGCCTGGAGCGGGCTAGCGGGGGCAATGAACAATGAGCAGTTCTTC,TRBD2,TRBJ2-1,TRBV30,medium-sized
CASKSQGTTEAFF,TGTGCCAGCAAATCACAGGGAACCACTGAAGCTTTCTTT,-,TRBJ1-1,TRBV7-2,-
CASSPGQGGWKTQYF,TGTGCCAGCAGTCCTGGACAGGGAGGTTGGAAGACCCAGTACTTC,TRBD1,TRBJ2-5,TRBV6-6,-
CASSPGGGLGQPQHF,TGTGCCAGCTCACCGGGGGGAGGCTTGGGGCAGCCCCAGCATTTT,-,TRBJ1-5,TRBV18,-
CASSSDWSNTDTQYF,TGTGCCAGCAGCTCCGACTGGAGCAACACAGATACGCAGTATTTT,-,TRBJ2-3,TRBV7-8,-
CASRAGGGGTDTQYF,TGTGCCAGCAGAGCGGGGGGGGGAGGCACAGATACGCAGTATTTT,TRBD2,TRBJ2-3,TRBV6-5,-
CATQRGYEQYF,TGTGCCACCCAACGGGGCTACGAGCAGTACTTC,-,TRBJ2-7,TRBV10-3,-
CAYTDRSPGGYTF,TGTGCCTACACCGACAGGTCTCCGGGTGGCTACACCTTC,-,TRBJ1-2,TRBV6-5,medium-sized
CASSVTEGNTIYF,TGTGCCAGCAGTGTGACAGAGGGAAACACCATATATTTT,-,TRBJ1-3,TRBV25-1,-
CAISPLDRGPTNEQFF,TGTGCCATCAGTCCTTTGGACAGGGGACCCACTAATGAGCAGTTCTTC,TRBD1,TRBJ2-1,TRBV10-3,-
CASRGFDNEKLFF,TGTGCCAGCAGAGGGTTTGATAATGAAAAACTGTTTTTT,-,TRBJ1-4,TRBV6-6,-
CASSQEARVNYGYTF,TGCGCCAGCAGCCAAGAAGCCCGTGTTAACTATGGCTACACCTTC,-,TRBJ1-2,TRBV4-3,-
CASSGEVTTEAFF,TGTGCCAGCAGCGGGGAGGTAACCACTGAAGCTTTCTTT,-,TRBJ1-1,TRBV9,few
CASSQREGLIAEAFF,TGTGCCAGCAGCCAGAGGGAGGGGCTGATCGCTGAAGCTTTCTTT,-,TRBJ1-1,TRBV11-2,-
CASGASGGGNEQFF,TGTGCCAGCGGGGCTAGCGGGGGTGGGAATGAGCAGTTCTTC,TRBD2,TRBJ2-1,TRBV28,-
CASSLGGRANTEAFF,TGTGCCAGCAGCTTAGGAGGGAGGGCTAACACTGAAGCTTTCTTT,-,TRBJ1-1,TRBV11-2,-
CASSRQSNEQFF,TGTGCCAGTAGTCGACAGAGCAATGAGCAGTTCTTC,-,TRBJ2-1,TRBV19,few
CASSLVGARNYGYTF,TGCGCCAGCAGCTTAGTAGGGGCCCGAAACTATGGCTACACCTTC,-,TRBJ1-2,TRBV5-1,-
CASSWTTQETQYF,TGTGCCAGCAGCTGGACCACACAAGAGACCCAGTACTTC,-,TRBJ2-5,TRBV11-3,-